This T cell receptor (beta chain) was recovered during a study of cytomegalovirus exposure and HLA in healthy donors. With 60 Vbeta and 13 Jbeta primers, the PCR was carried out. Method: immunoSEQ multiplex PCR; TCRdb's copy keeps in-frame clones and lacks some. The sample totals 90,000 to 130,000 clones. Sequenced: PBMCs. The source of this sequence is a man between 25 and 39 years old in good health and CMV-seronegative.

CDR3 region: CASSQQGVSGNTIYF. CDR3 nucleotides: TGCGCCAGCAGCCAACAGGGCGTCTCTGGAAACACCATATATTTT. The chain has TRBV5-1 and TRBJ1-3; D possibly corresponds to TRBD1 (6 bases). The CDR3 is made up of 15 amino acids. Germline V gene data show CDR1 as SGHRS and CDR2 as YFSETQ. Deletions cut 4 bases from V and 0 bases from J, with 11 bases between.